Included here is one TCR beta chain sequence, with context. Its antigen specificity is not known. The sample holds no much larger clone one base away, and base qualities are not on file. The CDR3 regions of human TCRbeta chains were subjected to immunosequencing. Regarding the original processing steps: Repertoire TCRs were matched against a reference library of SARS-CoV-2-specific TCRs generated with the MIRA antigen-specificity platform. Breadth was defined as the fraction of unique TCRs that were SARS-CoV-2-associated, and depth was defined as the fraction of total T cells that were SARS-CoV-2-associated. Using the MIRA data, each spike-specific TCR was mapped to the spike region that the TCR reacts to and placed in a CD4 or CD8 class. Log10-transformed breadth and depth values were compared by one-way ANOVA with Sidak's multiple comparisons tests. Here the immuneACCESS table is served through TCRdb, limited to in-frame sequences with V and J called. Missing clones are a known gap in these copies; in checked studies unresolved V genes cover under half, and the rest lacks a known reason. V, J and clone size are those of that table, while D and trimming were read from the DNA. The sample records about 120,000 clones, about 92% of which are singletons. Clones ranked in the top ten supply about 2.7% of the sample.

The germline V end is reduced by 5 bases and the J end by 8 bases; junction bases left unmatched: 9. Its CDR3 holds 14 amino acids, cysteine through phenylalanine. The sequence is cut down to CDR3 DNA, 42 bases in frame from base 1. Looking up the germline V gene (reference sequence) yields CDR1 SGHNT and CDR2 YYREEE. This record belongs to a study of T cell responses to AZD1222 COVID-19 vaccine listed by TCRdb under 2021. Some background on the complete study: Because spike-specific TCR depth and breadth did not differ between the two schedules, AZD1222 recipients who got a second dose at roughly 4 weeks were pooled with those who got a second dose at roughly 12 weeks. A total of approximately 250 trial participants underwent TCR sequencing, of whom nearly 210 had received two doses of AZD1222 and 26 had received two doses of the MenACWY control vaccine. Enrollment into the trials was organized by age into subgroups of 18-55, 56-69 and 70-plus years, and those subgroups contained approximately 160, 26 and 62 TCR-sequenced participants, respectively.

The paper's findings and limits, for the study overall: Participants were mostly white British, with more females than males. The authors suggested clonal diversity may have been underestimated. The 56-69-year group was small, and its depth increase did not reach significance, likely because of low power. Conclusions about previously exposed vaccinees were limited because only five to seven AZD1222 recipients were SARS-CoV-2 seropositive at baseline. Reportedly, close to half of the unique spike-specific TCRs recognized epitopes lying outside the regions that are mutated in the B.1.351 and B.1.1.7 variants. Vaccine-associated CD4 TCRs spanned the whole spike protein, with dominant responses in regions 160-218 and 743-854. Because no samples from the day 14 peak response were available, repertoires could be characterized only after the peak T cell response. Spike-specific TCR breadth and depth rose significantly after two AZD1222 doses compared with day 0 and with MenACWY recipients.

Read against the paper, the sample's time point label means: baseline before first vaccination. Vaccinee samples came from UK trials COV001 and COV002, including a single-blind randomized controlled phase 2/3 trial of AZD1222 (ChAdOx1 nCoV-19) in healthy adults. For TCRbeta chain sequencing, PBMC samples from trial participants were taken at day 0 and at day 28 after the second dose. This specimen consisted of peripheral blood, obtained on day 0 of AZD1222 vaccination. This sequence originates from an adult in good health. The rearranged chain carries TRBV5-4 and TRBJ2-4; 8 bases in the junction line up with TRBD2. CDR3 loop: CASSQRERVYIQYF. The DNA sequence reads TGTGCCAGCAGTCAGCGGGAGCGGGTCTACATTCAGTACTTC.